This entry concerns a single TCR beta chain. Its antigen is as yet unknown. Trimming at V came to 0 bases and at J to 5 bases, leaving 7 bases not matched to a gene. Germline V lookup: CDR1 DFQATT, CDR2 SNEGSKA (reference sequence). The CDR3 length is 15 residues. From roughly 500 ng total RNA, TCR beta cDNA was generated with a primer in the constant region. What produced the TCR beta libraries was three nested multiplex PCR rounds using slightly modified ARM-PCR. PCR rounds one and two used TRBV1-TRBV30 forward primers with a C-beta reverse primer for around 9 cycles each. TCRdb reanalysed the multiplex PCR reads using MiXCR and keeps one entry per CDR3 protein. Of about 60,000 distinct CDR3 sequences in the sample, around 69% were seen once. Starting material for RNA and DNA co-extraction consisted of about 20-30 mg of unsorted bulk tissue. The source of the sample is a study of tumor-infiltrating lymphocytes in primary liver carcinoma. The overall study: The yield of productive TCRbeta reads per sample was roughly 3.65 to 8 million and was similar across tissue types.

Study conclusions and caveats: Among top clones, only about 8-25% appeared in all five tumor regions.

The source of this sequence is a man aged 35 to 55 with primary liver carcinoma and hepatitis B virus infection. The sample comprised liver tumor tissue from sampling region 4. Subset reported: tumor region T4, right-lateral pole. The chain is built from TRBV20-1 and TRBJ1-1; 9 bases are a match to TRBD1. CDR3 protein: CSAREGQGDTTEAFF. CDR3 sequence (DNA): TGCAGTGCTAGAGAGGGACAGGGTGATACAACTGAAGCTTTCTTT.